This TCR beta chain derives from a study of human T cells and chemical hapten exposure. Study information: Patients having alopecia areata, totalis or universalis were mostly female.

General study findings and limits: Sensitization with DPC brought no change to TCRs above 1 in 1000 in frequency.

About this clonotype: Its antigen is as yet unknown.

TCRdb re-analysed the RACE reads in MiXCR, keeping a single row per CDR3 protein. The sample lists fewer than 100,000 distinct CDR3 sequences, roughly a tenth occurring once. Sample time point: patch test 3, about 24 weeks after DPC sensitization. Treatment given: therapeutic diphenylcyclopropenone sensitization with weekly scalp DPC. With 6 bases clipped from V and 7 bases from J, the junction kept 6 bases outside the gene matches. CDR3 length: 15 residues. Germline V gene sequence: CDR1 SGHTA, CDR2 FQGNSA. The rearrangement links TRBV7-2 to TRBJ2-5; 15 positions match TRBD2. The TCR comes from a young woman with alopecia areata. Some clones in this sample may be carry-over from other donors' samples. Sequencing was performed on whole blood, taken in connection with sensitization to the hapten diphenylcyclopropenone (DPC). The CDR3 bases are TGTGCCAGCAGTCCGGGACTAGCGGGAGGTTTGACCCAGTACTTC. Its translation: CASSPGLAGGLTQYF.